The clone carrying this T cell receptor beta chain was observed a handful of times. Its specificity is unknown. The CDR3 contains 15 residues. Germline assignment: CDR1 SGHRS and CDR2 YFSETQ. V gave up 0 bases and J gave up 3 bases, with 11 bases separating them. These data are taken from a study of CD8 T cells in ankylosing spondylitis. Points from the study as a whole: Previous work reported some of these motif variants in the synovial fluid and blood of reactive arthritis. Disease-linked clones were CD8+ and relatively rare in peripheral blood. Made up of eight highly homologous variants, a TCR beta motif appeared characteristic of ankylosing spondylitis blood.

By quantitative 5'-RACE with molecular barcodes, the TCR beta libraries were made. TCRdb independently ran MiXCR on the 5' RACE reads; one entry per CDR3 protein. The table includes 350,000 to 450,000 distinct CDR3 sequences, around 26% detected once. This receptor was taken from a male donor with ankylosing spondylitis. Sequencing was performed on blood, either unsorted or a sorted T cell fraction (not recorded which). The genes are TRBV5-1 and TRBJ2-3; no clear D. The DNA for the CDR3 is TGCGCCAGCAGCTTGGCCTTTGGGGATACAGATACGCAGTATTTT. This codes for CASSLAFGDTDTQYF. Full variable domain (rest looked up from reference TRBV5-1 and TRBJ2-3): KAGVTQTPRYLIKTRGQQVTLSCSPISGHRSVSWYQQTPGQGLQFLFEYFSETQRNKGNFPGRFSGRQFSNSRSEMNVSTLELGDSALYLCASSLAFGDTDTQYFGPGTRLTVL.